This TCR beta chain comes out of a study of T cell responses to AZD1222 COVID-19 vaccine. Worth noting for this clone: Its antigen remains unknown.

Germline V CDR1 and CDR2: SGHTA, FQGNSA. V shed 5 bases and J shed 4 bases, with 11 bases lying between them. There are 13 residues in the CDR3. General observations from the study: Repertoire sampling happened only post peak T cell response.

The repertoire was sequenced with immunoSEQ multiplex PCR; TCRdb's copy has only in-frame clones and lacks some. The sample has over 130,000 clones; more than 85% are singletons. This clonotype was obtained from an adult who received the AZD1222 COVID-19 vaccine. The chain uses TRBV7-2 and TRBJ2-5; the D gene is possibly TRBD2 (6 bases). Specimen: peripheral blood, collected 28 days after the second AZD1222 dose. The CDR3 DNA reads TGTGCCAGCAGCGTCCAGGGAGGAGAGACCCAGTACTTC. Its translation: CASSVQGGETQYF.